These T cell receptor beta chains were read from a single sample in a study of beta chain features in type 1 diabetes. Clones were sequenced by immunoSEQ multiplex PCR, and TCRdb holds only the in-frame ones, with some missing. The table has over 350,000 clones, more than 13% seen once. Input material: naive CD4+ T cells from blood. Source of these receptors: a woman under 30 in good health. Each CDR3 is given with its conserved first and last residue. The D gene is left open where the match is weak. The size entry is marked missing in some rows and otherwise reads once, few, many or a size class.

>TRBV18|NA|TRBJ1-1|few
TGTGCCAGCTCAGCAGGGTCCCCTGAAGCTTTCTTT
CASSAGSPEAFF
>TRBV28|NA|TRBJ1-5|few
TGTGCCAGCAGTCTGGGCCGTAGCAATCAGCCCCAGCATTTT
CASSLGRSNQPQHF
>TRBV4-3|NA|TRBJ2-5|NA
TGCGCCAGCAGCCAAGTAGAGAGCTCGACCCAGTACTTC
CASSQVESSTQYF
>TRBV27|TRBD1|TRBJ1-2|few
TGTGCCAGCAGTTCCCAGAAGACAGGGTTCTATGGCTACACCTTC
CASSSQKTGFYGYTF
>TRBV9|NA|TRBJ2-3|NA
TGTGCCAGCAGCGTAGCCGGGAGCGGGGATACGCAGTATTTT
CASSVAGSGDTQYF
>TRBV5-1|TRBD1|TRBJ2-6|NA
TGCGCCAGCTGCGCTTGGACAGGGGGTCCTGGGGCCAACGTCCTGACTTTC
CASCAWTGGPGANVLTF
>TRBV19|NA|TRBJ2-2|few
TGTGCCAGTATTGGAGGTGTGGGTATAGGGGAGCTGTTTTTT
CASIGGVGIGELFF
>TRBV18|NA|TRBJ2-3|few
TGTGCCAGCTCGGCGGAGGGGGATACGCAGTATTTT
CASSAEGDTQYF
>TRBV18|NA|TRBJ2-7|NA
TGTGCCAGCTCACCCCCGTGGGGGGATTTTTGGAGCTCCTACGAGCAGTACTTC
CASSPPWGDFWSSYEQYF
>TRBV2|NA|TRBJ1-1|NA
TGTGCCAGCAGGTACAGGGTTGCCAACACTGAAGCTTTCTTT
CASRYRVANTEAFF
>TRBV2|NA|TRBJ2-1|NA
TGTGCCAGCAGGAACCATGCGGGCTCCTACAATGAGCAGTTCTTC
CASRNHAGSYNEQFF
>TRBV29-1|NA|TRBJ2-1|few
TGCAGCGTTTCGCCTCTGGGCCATGAGCAGTTCTTC
CSVSPLGHEQFF
>TRBV23-1|NA|TRBJ2-3|NA
TGCGCCAGCAGTCAATCGGGAGCCGGGACTGACACAGATACGCAGTATTTT
CASSQSGAGTDTDTQYF
>TRBV2|TRBD1|TRBJ1-2|NA
TGTGCCAGCAGTGTGGAAGGGGGCGGTGGCTATGGCTACACCTTC
CASSVEGGGGYGYTF
>TRBV20-1|NA|TRBJ1-1|NA
TGCAGTGCCGGGAACACTGAAGCTTTCTTT
CSAGNTEAFF
>TRBV28|NA|TRBJ2-2|NA
TGTGCCAGCAGAGGCAGAAGTCGGGAGCTCACCGGGGAGCTGTTTTTT
CASRGRSRELTGELFF
>TRBV9|NA|TRBJ1-5|few
TGTGCCAGCAGCGTGGCGGGAGGAGGGAATCAGCCCCAGCATTTT
CASSVAGGGNQPQHF
>TRBV7-9|TRBD2|TRBJ2-1|NA
TGTGCCAGCAGCCGGGGGAGCCTAGCGGTTGCTTACAATGAGCAGTTCTTC
CASSRGSLAVAYNEQFF
>TRBV28|TRBD2|TRBJ2-2|NA
TGTGCCAGCAGTTTGACCGGGAGGATCGGCGGGGAGCTGTTTTTT
CASSLTGRIGGELFF
>TRBV27|NA|TRBJ2-7|NA
TGTGCCAGCAGTCCTACACAGAGCTCCTACGAGCAGTACTTC
CASSPTQSSYEQYF
>TRBV9|TRBD1|TRBJ1-2|few
TGTGCCAGCAGCGTTCAGACAGGGGCTAACTATGGCTACACCTTC
CASSVQTGANYGYTF
>TRBV30|NA|TRBJ1-4|NA
TGTGCCTGGAGTGTAGGGGGTTGGGGAAAACTGTTTTTT
CAWSVGGWGKLFF
>TRBV7-3|NA|TRBJ2-2|NA
TGTGCCAGCAGCTCTAGACCCCTCAACACCGGGGAGCTGTTTTTT
CASSSRPLNTGELFF
>TRBV5-1|TRBD2|TRBJ2-1|NA
TGCGCCAGCAGTTCCGGGGGGACCTACAATGAGCAGTTCTTC
CASSSGGTYNEQFF
>TRBV5-4|NA|TRBJ2-6|few
TGTGCCAGCAGCTTGACAGGGACGTGGGGGGCCAACGTCCTGACTTTC
CASSLTGTWGANVLTF
>TRBV30|TRBD2|TRBJ2-1|few
TGTGCCTGGAGTGGGGCTAGCGGGGTTTCTTACAATGAGCAGTTCTTC
CAWSGASGVSYNEQFF
>TRBV25-1|NA|TRBJ2-3|few
TGTGCCAGCAGTGAATGGTCGGGTAAGCCCCAGGGCTATACGCAGTATTTT
CASSEWSGKPQGYTQYF
>TRBV20-1|NA|TRBJ1-2|NA
TGCAGTGCCCGTATTTATGGCTACACCTTC
CSARIYGYTF
>TRBV28|NA|TRBJ2-6|NA
TGTGCCAGCAGCGGTTTCCTCTCTGGGGCCAACGTCCTGACTTTC
CASSGFLSGANVLTF
>TRBV9|NA|TRBJ2-5|NA
TGTGCCAGCAGCTTCGGGGGGCTGGATGAGACCCAGTACTTC
CASSFGGLDETQYF
>TRBV7-9|NA|TRBJ2-1|few
TGTGCCAGCAGCTTCGAGAGGAAGGTCTACAATGAGCAGTTCTTC
CASSFERKVYNEQFF
>TRBV4-1|NA|TRBJ2-5|few
TGCGCCAGCAGCCAAGGCCGGCAAGAGACCCAGTACTTC
CASSQGRQETQYF
>TRBV18|NA|TRBJ2-5|few
TGTGCCAGCTCACCTCGGGGGCAAGAGACCCAGTACTTC
CASSPRGQETQYF
>TRBV7-9|NA|TRBJ2-6|few
TGTGCCAGCAGCTCCGGACAGCTCTCTGGGGCCAACGTCCTGACTTTC
CASSSGQLSGANVLTF
>TRBV19|NA|TRBJ1-2|NA
TGTGCCAGTAGTATCGACAGCTATGGCTACACCTTC
CASSIDSYGYTF